The present TCR beta chain was sequenced within a study of blood T cell repertoires in COVID-19. In the study overall: Whether acute or convalescent, the COVID-19 samples came from the United States, Italy and Spain.

This CDR3 region has 16 residues. V was pared by 3 bases and J by 7 bases, with 20 bases between. Germline-derived CDR1 and CDR2 are SGHRS and YFSETQ. This table comes from immunoSEQ multiplex PCR, and its TCRdb copy is limited to in-frame clones, with some not included. The repertoire includes about 180,000 clones, approximately 83% of them detected once, and about a tenth sits in the top ten. This rearrangement joins TRBV5-1 to TRBJ2-1, with D perhaps TRBD1 (6 bases). The receptor's source is a human donor with active or convalescent COVID-19. The donor label of this sample is uncertain. Material: peripheral blood. CDR3 nucleotide sequence: TGCGCCAGCAGCTCAGACCGACAGGTGGTGGTGAATGAGCAGTTCTTC. Its protein product is CASSSDRQVVVNEQFF.